The 8 T cell receptor beta chains given below trace back to one sample, sequenced in a study of metastatic and nonmetastatic thyroid tumors. The entire patient cohort was treatment-naive prior to thyroid surgery. TCRdb re-called the PCR reads with MiXCR. The sample has approximately 39,000 clones, around 20% seen once; the top ten hold about 16%. Sample: blood. The receptors were gathered from a female donor with papillary thyroid cancer or a benign thyroid nodule (not recorded which). Some clones in this sample may be carry-over from other donors' samples.

Sample share makes this clone medium-sized. The rearrangement uses TRBV12-3 or TRBV12-4 and TRBJ1-6, with D unclear. The CDR3 extends over 16 amino acids. V lost 7 bases and J 0 bases, leaving 13 bases between the germline ends. The CDR3 DNA is TGTGCCAGCATACGGACGTTGAGCTCCTATAATTCACCCCTCCACTTT. Protein: CASIRTLSSYNSPLHF.

This clone appeared a few times. The chain is built from TRBV12-3 or TRBV12-4 and TRBJ2-3, with D perhaps matching TRBD2 (5 bases). The CDR3 totals 16 residues. V was clipped by 5 bases and J by 4 bases, with 19 bases between them. The CDR3 reads CASSPCTIGNADTQYF. The CDR3 bases are TGTGCCAGCAGTCCCTGTACTATCGGGAACGCAGATACGCAGTATTTT.

Turning to this clone: A clone one base away is much larger, so this may be a read error. The chain employs TRBV11-1 and TRBJ2-3; D not resolved. CDR3 length: 17 amino acids. The V gene's germline CDR1 is SGHAT and CDR2 FQDESV (reference sequence). Trimming took 5 bases from V and 2 from J, leaving 20 bases between them. CDR3 protein: CASSPQRLGQVTDTQYF. The DNA of the CDR3 is TGTGCCAGCAGCCCTCAGCGACTGGGCCAAGTCACAGATACGCAGTATTTT.

V is TRBV20-1 and J is TRBJ2-5; possible D gene TRBD1, 6 bases. This CDR3 comprises 12 residues. Germline loops: CDR1 DFQATT, CDR2 SNEGSKA (reference sequence). V was cut by 3 bases and J by 5 bases, with 10 bases left in between. DNA of the CDR3: TGCAGTGCTAGTTTTACAGGGGAGACCCAGTACTTC. It specifies CSASFTGETQYF.

A word on this clone: One end of the junction does not line up with germline, which may come from a read error. J is TRBJ2-6 and V is TRBV27, with 12 nucleotides matching TRBD1. This CDR3 has 17 amino acids. The germline gives CDR1 MNHEY, CDR2 SMNVEV (reference sequence). The CDR3: CASSRGTGGSAANVLTF. CDR3 DNA sequence: TGTGCCAGCAGTAGAGGGACAGGGGGCTCTGCGGCCAACGTCCTTACTTTC. The complete variable domain, with remaining parts taken from reference TRBV27 and TRBJ2-6, reads EAQVTQNPRYLITVTGKKLTVTCSQNMNHEYMSWYRQDPGLGLRQIYYSMNVEVTDKGDVPEGYKVSRKEKRNFPLILESPSPNQTSLYFCASSRGTGGSAANVLTFGAGSRLTVL.

This clone was detected only a few times. The rearrangement uses TRBV6-7 and TRBJ2-7; D tentatively reads TRBD1 or TRBD2 (5 bases each). TRBV6-7 has ORF status, its function being uncertain. This CDR3 has 12 amino acids. Trimming cost V 7 bases and J 7 bases, with 14 bases left between them. CDR3 sequence (DNA): TGTGCCAGCATGGGGACCGTCCATGAGCAGTACTTC. Translation: CASMGTVHEQYF.

This chain connects TRBV5-6 to TRBJ2-7, with D maybe TRBD1 (6 bases). Trimming left V 3 bases short and J 3 bases short, with 19 bases between. Germline CDR1 and CDR2: SGHDT and YYEEEE. The CDR3 length is 16 residues. CDR3 DNA: TGTGCCAGCAGCTGGACCGGGACACGGGATAACTACGAGCAGTACTTC. This codes for CASSWTGTRDNYEQYF. Drawing the rest from reference TRBV5-6 and TRBJ2-7, the complete variable domain is DAGVTQSPTHLIKTRGQQVTLRCSPKSGHDTVSWYQQALGQGPQFIFQYYEEEERQRGNFPDRFSGHQFPNYSSELNVNALLLGDSALYLCASSWTGTRDNYEQYFGPGTRLTVT.

This clone was observed many times. The chain has TRBV20-1 and TRBJ2-5; TRBD2 matches at 7 bases. Germline CDR1 DFQATT, CDR2 SNEGSKA (reference sequence). The CDR3 totals 15 residues. Unmatched junction bases numbered 14, after V lost 3 bases and J lost 7 bases. CDR3 region: CSASLGGSGIGTQYF. Here the CDR3 DNA reads TGCAGTGCTAGTTTGGGCGGGAGCGGGATAGGGACCCAGTACTTC.